These 19 T cell receptor beta chains share one sample of origin, sequenced in a study of cytomegalovirus exposure and HLA in healthy donors. The assay was immunoSEQ multiplex PCR, and TCRdb's table has in-frame clones only and misses some. The data contain 160,000 or so clones, 84% of them seen just once; the ten biggest clones take up approximately 10%. Sequenced material: PBMCs. The origin of the receptors is a man aged 30 to 45 in good health and CMV-seropositive.

The chain combines TRBV5-1 with TRBJ2-1; possible D gene TRBD1, 9 bases. CDR3 length: 15 amino acids. CDR1 and CDR2 (germline): SGHRS, YFSETQ. The V gene lost 4 bases and the J gene lost 7 bases, with 18 bases spanning the gap. CDR3 protein: CASSPTGGGGNEQFF. CDR3 bases: TGCGCCAGCAGCCCAACAGGGGGCGGGGGGAATGAGCAGTTCTTC.

In regard to this clone: In the same sample, other DNA sequences code for this CDR3. This rearrangement joins TRBV7-2 to TRBJ1-1; D gene unclear. Germline CDR1 is SGHTA and CDR2 is FQGNSA. CDR3 length: 15 residues. The V gene lost 1 base and the J gene lost 0 bases, with 9 bases spanning the gap. The CDR3 nucleotides read TGTGCCAGCAGCTTAGGAGGCCACCTGAACACTGAAGCTTTCTTT. Translation gives CASSLGGHLNTEAFF.

Points on this clone: Other nucleotide sequences in the sample specify the same CDR3. The V and J genes are TRBV6-5 and TRBJ1-1; the D is unclear. The germline V and J ends were trimmed by 2 bases and 2 bases, with 9 bases remaining between them. The CDR3 loop spans 14 amino acids. Germline CDR1 MNHEY, CDR2 SVGAGI. CDR3 nucleotide sequence: TGTGCCAGCAGTTACCACAGCCGAAACACTGAAGCTTTCTTT. Its translation is CASSYHSRNTEAFF.

V is TRBV6-1 and J is TRBJ1-2, with 7 bases lining up with TRBD1. The ends lost 4 bases at V and 2 bases at J; junction bases unmatched: 4. Germline CDR1 and CDR2: MNHNS and SASEGT. The CDR3 sequence is 14 residues long. CDR3: CASSAPDRNYGYTF. The CDR3 nucleotides are TGTGCCAGCAGTGCCCCGGACAGGAACTATGGCTACACCTTC.

The chain carries TRBV6-6 and TRBJ2-7, with D possibly TRBD2 on 6 matching bases. V was shortened by 11 bases and J by 3 bases, with 17 bases between the two germline ends. Germline V CDR1 and CDR2: MNHNY, SVGAGI (reference sequence). CDR3 size: 13 residues. The CDR3: CALTGVTLYEQYF. The CDR3 bases are TGTGCCCTCACGGGGGTAACCCTCTACGAGCAGTACTTC.

The chain combines TRBV6-5 with TRBJ1-2, with 9 bases fitting TRBD1. CDR3 length: 13 amino acids. V gave up 6 bases and J gave up 8 bases; unmatched junction bases: 7. Germline CDR1 MNHEY, CDR2 SVGAGI. The CDR3 sequence: CASRVTGGGGYTF. Written as DNA, the CDR3 is TGTGCCAGCAGAGTCACAGGGGGCGGGGGCTACACCTTC.

The J gene is TRBJ2-7, the V gene TRBV2, with 9 bases lining up with TRBD1. CDR1 is SNHLY, CDR2 FYNNEI, per germline. This CDR3 is 13 amino acids long. CDR3 amino acids: CAPGGQGSYEQYF. CDR3 DNA: TGTGCACCAGGGGGACAGGGATCCTACGAGCAGTACTTC.

V gene TRBV19 combines with J gene TRBJ1-1; 8 positions agree with TRBD1. V shed 1 base, J shed 6 bases, and the junction held 10 bases outside the gene matches. This CDR3 has 16 amino acids. The germline gives CDR1 LNHDA, CDR2 SQIVND (reference sequence). The CDR3, as DNA: TGTGCCAGTAGTATAGTCAAATCCAGGGGGCTCTCTGAAGCTTTCTTT. Protein sequence: CASSIVKSRGLSEAFF.

The V gene is TRBV11-3, the J gene TRBJ2-5; 9 bases fit TRBD2. CDR3 length: 15 amino acids. Germline lookup yields CDR1 SGHNT and CDR2 YENEEA. The V and J ends lost 2 bases and 5 bases, in that order; junction bases with no gene match: 6. The CDR3 loop is CASSLSPREGETQYF. In nucleotides, the CDR3 is TGTGCCAGCAGCTTATCCCCGCGGGAGGGGGAGACCCAGTACTTC.

The rearrangement uses TRBV2 and TRBJ1-2; TRBD1 agrees at 8 bases. The germline V gene has CDR1 SNHLY and CDR2 FYNNEI. Losses at the gene ends were 2 bases for V and 3 bases for J; bases not matched to a gene: 2. The length of the CDR3 is 14 residues. CDR3 bases: TGTGCCAGCAGTGAACAGGGGGCGGACTATGGCTACACCTTC. It yields the protein CASSEQGADYGYTF.

DNA for the CDR3: TGCGCCAGCAGCCAAGATAGCTCAACAGGGCAAGTGCAGTTCTTC. The encoded protein is CASSQDSSTGQVQFF. The chain joins TRBV4-1 to TRBJ2-1, with D tentatively TRBD1 (6 bases). The CDR3 sequence is 15 residues long. V shed 0 bases and J shed 12 bases, with 18 bases lying between them. The germline gives CDR1 MGHRA, CDR2 YSYEKL.

The gene calls are TRBV7-6 and TRBJ2-1; 8 bases are shared with TRBD2. J gave up 6 bases and V 1 base, and 8 bases lay outside the gene matches. The CDR3 is 16 amino acids. The germline gives CDR1 SGHVS, CDR2 FNYEAQ. DNA of the CDR3: TGTGCCAGCAGCTTAGGATCGGGGGGGCTTCCCAATGAGCAGTTCTTC. Protein: CASSLGSGGLPNEQFF.

The chain carries TRBV10-2 and TRBJ2-1, with 11 bases that match TRBD2. Germline V gene data show CDR1 as WSHSY and CDR2 as SAAADI. The V gene end was trimmed by 7 bases and the J gene end by 3 bases; junction bases not matched to a gene: 5. This CDR3 has 15 amino acids. The CDR3 loop is CASIAGTSGYNEQFF. Written as DNA, the CDR3 is TGCGCCAGCATCGCCGGGACTAGCGGCTACAATGAGCAGTTCTTC.

The V and J genes are TRBV2 and TRBJ2-2, with 7 bases that match TRBD1. The trim removed 5 bases at V and 3 bases at J, leaving 6 bases unmatched. CDR1 SNHLY and CDR2 FYNNEI come from the germline V gene. The CDR3 loop spans 15 amino acids. CDR3: CASSLDREYTGELFF. Here the CDR3 DNA reads TGTGCCAGCAGTCTAGACAGGGAGTACACCGGGGAGCTGTTTTTT.

This chain links TRBV29-1 with TRBJ2-3; 9 bases fit TRBD1. CDR1 is SQVTM and CDR2 is ANQGSEA in the germline V gene. The CDR3 loop spans 13 amino acids. CDR3 amino acids: CRVGQGDTDTQYF. The CDR3 coding sequence is TGCAGAGTGGGACAGGGAGACACAGATACGCAGTATTTT.

The table lists this clone with a count of one. This sequence joins TRBV28 and TRBJ1-2; 7 bases line up with TRBD1. This CDR3 contains 13 residues. CDR1 is MDHEN, CDR2 SYDVKM, per germline. V was clipped by 6 bases and J by 4 bases; unmatched bases: 5. CDR3 DNA: TGTGCCAGCAGGTCCGGGACAGCCTATGGCTACACCTTC. The encoded protein is CASRSGTAYGYTF.

A word on this clone: One junction end disagrees with the germline gene, perhaps due to a read error. The J gene is TRBJ2-7, the V gene TRBV19, with 9 bases aligning to TRBD1. The CDR3 is 15 amino acids. CDR1 and CDR2 from the germline V gene are LNHDA and SQIVND (reference sequence). The CDR3 DNA reads TGTGCCAGTAGTAAGCAAACAGGGGGCTCCTCCGAGCAGTACTTC. Translated: CASSKQTGGSSEQYF.

The rearrangement uses TRBV6-6 and TRBJ2-2; D possibly corresponds to TRBD1 (6 bases). The V gene lost 6 bases and the J gene lost 3 bases, with 14 bases spanning the gap. This CDR3 contains 15 residues. Germline V gene data show CDR1 as MNHNY and CDR2 as SVGAGI (reference sequence). CDR3 sequence (DNA): TGTGCCAGCAGCTTAGGGGGAAGGGACACCGGGGAGCTGTTTTTT. The encoded protein is CASSLGGRDTGELFF.

The CDR3 region is CASSTPTATSASYNEQFF. The DNA for the CDR3 is TGTGCCAGCAGTACTCCTACGGCTACTAGCGCCTCCTACAATGAGCAGTTCTTC. The chain carries TRBV28 and TRBJ2-1; TRBD2 agrees at 7 bases. The V segment lost 5 bases and the J segment 0 bases; nucleotides outside the gene matches: 13. Germline values: CDR1 MDHEN, CDR2 SYDVKM. This CDR3 comprises 18 residues.